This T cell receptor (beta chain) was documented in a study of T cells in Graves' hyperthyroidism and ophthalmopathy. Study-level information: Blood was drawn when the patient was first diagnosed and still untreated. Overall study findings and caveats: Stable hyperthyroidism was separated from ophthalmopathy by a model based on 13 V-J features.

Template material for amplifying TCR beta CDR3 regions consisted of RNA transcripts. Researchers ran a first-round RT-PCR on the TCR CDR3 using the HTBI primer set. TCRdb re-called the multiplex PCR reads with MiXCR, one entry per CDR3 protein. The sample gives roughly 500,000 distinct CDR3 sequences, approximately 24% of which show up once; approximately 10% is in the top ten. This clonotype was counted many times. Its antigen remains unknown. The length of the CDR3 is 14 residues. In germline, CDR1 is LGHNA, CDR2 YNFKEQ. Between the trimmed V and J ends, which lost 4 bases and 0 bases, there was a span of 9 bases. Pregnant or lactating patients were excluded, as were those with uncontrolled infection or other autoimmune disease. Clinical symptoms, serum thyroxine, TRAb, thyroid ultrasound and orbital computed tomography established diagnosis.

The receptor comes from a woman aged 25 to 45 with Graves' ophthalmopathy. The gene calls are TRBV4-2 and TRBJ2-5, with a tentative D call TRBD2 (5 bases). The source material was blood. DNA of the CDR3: TGTGCCAGCAGCCGAGTGGGAGACCAAGAGACCCAGTACTTC. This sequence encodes CASSRVGDQETQYF.